Included here is one TCR beta chain sequence, with context. What it binds is not known. The data derive from a study of cytomegalovirus exposure and HLA in healthy donors. Study-wide points: Trimming of TCR beta V- and J-genes showed a link, identified in a later analysis, to a missense DCLRE1C variant.

13 Jbeta primers and 60 Vbeta primers were used for the PCR. Libraries were prepared by immunoSEQ multiplex PCR; TCRdb keeps only in-frame clonotypes and omits some of them. In all, the sample yields about 82,000 clones. V lost 8 bases to trimming and J lost 2 bases, with 13 bases between them. The CDR3 length is 13 residues. The germline CDR1 and CDR2 sequences are MNHEY and SVGAGI. This TCR derives from a woman aged 25 to 39 in good health and CMV-seronegative. The J gene is TRBJ2-7, the V gene TRBV6-5, with a tentative D call TRBD1 (6 bases). The sequenced material came from PBMCs. The chain's CDR3 is CASREGGAYEQYF. The CDR3 bases are TGTGCCAGCCGAGAAGGGGGTGCCTACGAGCAGTACTTC.